Following are 19 T cell receptor beta chains from one sample sequenced in a study of regulatory T cells in long-lasting Graves disease (dated by TCRdb to the early 2020s). The receptor library was made with multiplex PCR. Sequencing instrument: Illumina HiSeq 4000. To build TCR beta libraries, CDR3 regions were amplified by Arm-PCR using iRepertoire HTBI primers. TCRdb cleaned the public reads at Q25 with fastp, built clones with MiXCR and kept in-frame beta chains. CDR3 protein duplicates are merged, each entry listing the most common genes and DNA. Within this sample are some 250,000 distinct CDR3 sequences, with 18% of them counted one time only. The ten largest make up approximately 24% of the sample. Sample time point, as interpreted from the label and publication: newly diagnosed GD, antithyroid drugs for less than 3 months. RNA was extracted from PBMCs in TRIzol for both TCR sequencing and RNA sequencing.

The sample consisted of peripheral blood mononuclear cells (PBMCs), taken at new diagnosis, from a patient treated with antithyroid drugs. The receptors were gathered from a female donor with Graves disease.

This clonotype was recorded many times. The chain combines TRBV5-6 with TRBJ2-3; D tentatively fits TRBD1 or TRBD2 (5 bases each). The V gene lost 1 base and the J gene lost 3 bases, with 12 bases spanning the gap. CDR1 and CDR2 from the germline V gene are SGHDT and YYEEEE. The CDR3 extends over 15 amino acids. In DNA form, the CDR3 reads TGTGCCAGCAGCTTGATATGGGGGAGTACAGATACGCAGTATTTT. Residues: CASSLIWGSTDTQYF.

V gene TRBV11-1 combines with J gene TRBJ1-4; D gene unclear. V was pared by 5 bases and J by 5 bases, with 18 bases between. The CDR3 sequence is 16 residues long. Germline CDR1 reads SGHAT; CDR2 reads FQDESV (reference sequence). The CDR3 region is CASSPLDARKNEKLFF. CDR3 in DNA: TGTGCCAGCAGCCCTCTCGACGCACGCAAGAATGAAAAACTGTTTTTT.

The rearrangement links TRBV2 to TRBJ2-1; TRBD2 matches 11 bases. V lost 6 bases, J lost 7 bases, and 5 bases stayed unmatched. Germline V gene lookup returns CDR1 SNHLY and CDR2 FYNNEI. The CDR3 runs 14 residues. DNA for the CDR3: TGTGCCAGCAGCCCGACTAGCGGGAAGAATGAGCAGTTCTTC. This codes for CASSPTSGKNEQFF.

This clonotype has ten or more counts. The chain combines TRBV29-1 with TRBJ1-2; 10 nucleotides line up with TRBD1. Germline V gene sequence: CDR1 SQVTM, CDR2 ANQGSEA. With 4 bases clipped from V and 6 bases from J, the junction kept 2 bases outside the gene matches. The CDR3 sequence is 12 residues long. The DNA of the CDR3 is TGCAGCGTTGGGACAGGGGGGGATGGCTACACCTTC. It yields the protein CSVGTGGDGYTF.

This clonotype showed up many times. V usage is TRBV19 and J usage is TRBJ2-2; perhaps D is TRBD1 or TRBD2 (5 bases each). CDR3 length equals 14 residues. V lost 6 bases and J lost 1, with 9 bases in between. Germline V gene lookup returns CDR1 LNHDA and CDR2 SQIVND (reference sequence). The chain's CDR3 is CASRGTGNTGELFF. The CDR3 DNA sequence: TGTGCCAGTAGGGGGACGGGGAACACCGGGGAGCTGTTTTTT.

There are many counts of this clonotype. This chain connects TRBV24-1 to TRBJ2-1; D might be TRBD2 (5 bases). V was shortened by 2 bases and J by 4 bases, with 11 bases between the two germline ends. Germline CDR1 KGHDR, CDR2 SFDVKD. The CDR3 is 15 amino acids. CDR3 bases: TGTGCCACCAGTGATTCCTTGGGGAGTTACAATGAGCAGTTCTTC. Protein sequence: CATSDSLGSYNEQFF.

This clonotype was detected many times. This chain joins TRBV28 and TRBJ2-5; 11 positions match TRBD2. The ends lost 6 bases at V and 5 bases at J; junction bases unmatched: 8. CDR1 is MDHEN, CDR2 SYDVKM, per germline. CDR3 size: 15 residues. As DNA, the CDR3 is TGTGCCAGCAGCGATCTAGCGGGAGGCGGGGAGACCCAGTACTTC. Translation gives CASSDLAGGGETQYF.

The V and J genes are TRBV6-4 and TRBJ2-1; no clear D. Germline lookup yields CDR1 MRHNA and CDR2 SNTAGT. Trimming took 6 bases from V and 2 from J, leaving 8 bases between them. The CDR3 is 13 amino acids. The CDR3 reads CASSGSAYNEQFF. CDR3 coding DNA: TGTGCCAGCAGCGGGTCCGCCTACAATGAGCAGTTCTTC.

This clonotype came up many times. The rearrangement uses TRBV6-1 and TRBJ2-4, with 7 positions matching TRBD1. Germline CDR1 and CDR2: MNHNS and SASEGT. Unmatched junction bases numbered 3, after V lost 6 bases and J lost 4 bases. The CDR3 runs 13 residues. The CDR3 is CASRETGKNIQYF. The CDR3 DNA follows: TGTGCCAGCAGAGAGACAGGGAAAAACATTCAGTACTTC.

This clonotype was observed a few times. The J gene is TRBJ2-7, the V gene TRBV29-1; 8 positions match TRBD2. Germline assignment: CDR1 SQVTM and CDR2 ANQGSEA. The length of the CDR3 is 15 residues. V dropped 4 bases and J dropped 3; count of bases not matched to a gene: 11. CDR3 loop: CSVGALAGGNYEQYF. The DNA for the CDR3 is TGCAGCGTTGGGGCCCTCGCGGGAGGAAACTACGAGCAGTACTTC.

This clonotype was observed a few times. A junction boundary mismatches the germline segment, possibly from a read error. This chain links TRBV7-9 with TRBJ1-1, with a possible D match to TRBD1 (5 bases). This CDR3 region has 12 residues. From germline, CDR1 is SEHNR and CDR2 FQNEAQ (reference sequence). CDR3 amino acids: CASSRVGTEAFF. The CDR3 DNA reads as TGTGCCAGCAGCCGGGTTGGGACTGAGGCTTTCTTT.

This clonotype was seen at least ten times. The CDR3 loop is CASSHRVGDTEAFF. The CDR3 nucleotides are TGTGCCAGTAGTCACAGGGTGGGGGACACTGAAGCTTTCTTT. The genes are TRBV19 and TRBJ1-1; TRBD1 is a possible D gene (6 bases). The germline V gene encodes CDR1 LNHDA and CDR2 SQIVND (reference sequence). The germline V and J ends were trimmed by 5 bases and 3 bases, with 13 bases remaining between them. The CDR3 has 14 residues.

This clonotype was detected only a few times. A junction end diverges from the germline sequence, so it may reflect a read error. The chain uses TRBV7-2 and TRBJ1-3; 10 nucleotides align to TRBD1. The CDR3 loop spans 15 amino acids. Germline values: CDR1 SGHTA, CDR2 FQGNSA. The CDR3 protein is CASSIGQGGGNAIYF. CDR3 sequence (DNA): TGTGCCAGCAGCATTGGACAGGGGGGAGGAAACGCCATATATTTT.

As concerns this clonotype: This clone may be a read error of a much larger clone one base away. V and J are TRBV20-1 and TRBJ2-7, with 11 bases fitting TRBD2. Germline V gives CDR1 DFQATT, CDR2 SNEGSKA (reference sequence). CDR3 length: 13 residues. For the CDR3, the DNA is TGCGGTGCTAGTGAGCTAGCGGGAGGCGAGCAGTACTTC. It yields the protein CGASELAGGEQYF.

The J gene is TRBJ2-7, the V gene TRBV27; D perhaps matches TRBD2 (6 bases). Per the germline V gene, CDR1 is MNHEY and CDR2 is SMNVEV (reference sequence). The ends were cut back, 4 bases at V and 0 bases at J, with 13 bases in the middle. The CDR3 consists of 15 residues. CDR3 bases: TGTGCCAGCAGTTCCTCACGGGGGAGCTCCTACGAGCAGTACTTC. Translating it yields CASSSSRGSSYEQYF.

Ten or more counts support this clonotype. The DNA for the CDR3 is TGTGCCAGCAGTGAAAGTGGGTCGAATCAGCCCCAGCATTTT. It is translated as CASSESGSNQPQHF. The chain is built from TRBV2 and TRBJ1-5; D gene ambiguous. CDR1 is SNHLY, CDR2 FYNNEI, per germline. V lost 2 bases and J lost 4, with 9 bases in between. The CDR3 is 14 amino acids.

This chain connects TRBV25-1 to TRBJ1-2; no clear D. Germline V lookup: CDR1 MGHDK, CDR2 SYGVNS. Trimming took 6 bases from V and 0 from J, leaving 11 bases between them. The CDR3 has 14 amino acids. As DNA, the CDR3 is TGTGCCAGCAGCATTCGCGGGGCTAACTATGGCTACACCTTC. Protein: CASSIRGANYGYTF.

At least ten counts were recorded for this clonotype. The V and J genes are TRBV11-2 and TRBJ1-1; tentative D call: TRBD1 (6 bases). Between the trimmed V and J ends, which lost 5 bases and 5 bases, there was a span of 21 bases. CDR1 SGHAT and CDR2 FQNNGV come from the germline V gene. The CDR3 consists of 16 residues. CDR3 loop: CASSRTDTSRRTEAFF. For the CDR3, the DNA is TGTGCCAGCAGCAGGACAGACACATCGCGGCGGACTGAAGCTTTCTTT.

This clonotype came up many times. The V gene is TRBV11-3, the J gene TRBJ2-1; D is perhaps TRBD2 (5 bases). CDR1 and CDR2 (germline): SGHNT, YENEEA. The CDR3 runs to 14 residues. The germline V and J ends were trimmed by 1 base and 6 bases, with 10 bases remaining between them. The CDR3 sequence is CASSLGRGVNEQFF. CDR3 nucleotide sequence: TGTGCCAGCAGCTTAGGACGGGGAGTCAATGAGCAGTTCTTC.